The 13 T cell receptor beta chains presented below share a single source sample, sequenced in a study of CD8 T cells in ankylosing spondylitis. TCRdb ran MiXCR on the 5' RACE reads and lists one entry per CDR3 protein. The sample holds around 210,000 distinct CDR3 sequences; approximately 8% are singletons and the top ten take around 4.4%. Input material: blood, either unsorted or a sorted T cell fraction (not recorded which). These receptors were obtained from a female donor with ankylosing spondylitis or in good health (not recorded which).

This clonotype was observed at least ten times. The chain employs TRBV10-3 and TRBJ2-7, with TRBD2 matching over 8 bases. The CDR3 has 14 amino acids. V lost 7 bases, J lost 2 bases, and 7 bases stayed unmatched. The germline V gene has CDR1 ENHRY and CDR2 SYGVKD. The DNA of the CDR3 is TGTGCCATCACCGGGACTAGGGAACCCTACGAGCAGTACTTC. Translation gives CAITGTREPYEQYF.

Many counts were recorded for this clonotype. The gene calls are TRBV4-3 and TRBJ1-6, with no clear D. There are 18 residues in the CDR3. V was shortened by 0 bases and J by 8 bases, with 20 bases between the two germline ends. Germline lookup yields CDR1 LGHNA and CDR2 YSLEER. The CDR3, as DNA: TGCGCCAGCAGCCAAGAGAGAGAGGGTTGGGGTCATGATTCACCCCTCCACTTT. It translates to CASSQEREGWGHDSPLHF.

This chain uses TRBV28 with TRBJ2-6, with unresolved D. V lost 5 bases, J lost 2 bases, and 10 bases lay in between. This CDR3 contains 15 residues. Germline-derived CDR1 and CDR2 are MDHEN and SYDVKM. The CDR3 DNA sequence: TGTGCCAGCAGTCCACACATGACTGGGGCCAACGTCCTGACTTTC. Its translation is CASSPHMTGANVLTF.

This clonotype has a count of ten or more. V and J are TRBV4-2 and TRBJ2-1; the D gene is possibly TRBD2 (6 bases). Germline assignment: CDR1 LGHNA and CDR2 YNFKEQ. The CDR3 length is 15 residues. Trimming removed 4 bases at V and 7 bases at J, with 17 bases between. The CDR3 DNA is TGTGCCAGCAGCCCCTCGGGGGTTACTGGTAATGAGCAGTTCTTC. This encodes CASSPSGVTGNEQFF.

This clonotype was observed many times. The gene calls are TRBV4-3 and TRBJ2-1; D unclear. In germline, CDR1 is LGHNA, CDR2 YSLEER. V was cut by 0 bases and J by 8 bases, with 11 bases left in between. The CDR3 contains 14 residues. The CDR3 bases are TGCGCCAGCAGCCAAGATGGAAGCTATGATGAGCAGTTCTTC. Its translation is CASSQDGSYDEQFF.

On this clonotype itself: A much bigger clone sits one base away, suggesting this may be a read error. The chain links TRBV3-1 to TRBJ1-1; D might be TRBD1 (5 bases). The CDR3 runs to 15 residues. The germline V gene has CDR1 LGHDT and CDR2 YNNKEL (reference sequence). The V end was cut by 1 base, the J end by 0 bases, with 9 bases between. For the CDR3, the DNA is TGTGCCAGCAGCCAAGGAGGGGCTTTGAACACTGAAGCTTTCTTT. It translates to CASSQGGALNTEAFF.

Only a few counts were recorded for this clonotype. The V gene is TRBV12-3 or TRBV12-4, the J gene TRBJ2-2; unclear D gene. The germline V and J ends were trimmed by 2 bases and 5 bases, with 12 bases remaining between them. There are 15 residues in the CDR3. The CDR3 is CASSLSAEETGELFF. CDR3 nucleotide sequence: TGTGCCAGCAGTTTATCGGCGGAAGAGACCGGGGAGCTGTTTTTT.

This clonotype was counted at least ten times. This rearrangement joins TRBV7-9 to TRBJ2-7; TRBD2 matches at 13 bases. The CDR3 runs 18 residues. In germline, CDR1 is SEHNR, CDR2 FQNEAQ (reference sequence). After removal of 4 bases from V and 0 bases from J, the junction contained 9 bases not matched to a gene. Here the CDR3 reads CASSSGLAGASVSYEQYF. The CDR3 bases are TGTGCCAGCAGCTCCGGACTAGCGGGAGCTTCGGTCTCCTACGAGCAGTACTTC.

There are many counts of this clonotype. The chain recombines TRBV20-1 with TRBJ1-3, with D perhaps TRBD1 (6 bases). The CDR3 spans 13 residues. The germline V gene encodes CDR1 DFQATT and CDR2 SNEGSKA (reference sequence). V lost 3 bases to trimming and J lost 4 bases, with 10 bases between them. CDR3 sequence reads: CSASSGAGNTIYF. CDR3 coding DNA: TGCAGTGCTAGTTCGGGGGCAGGAAACACCATATATTTT.

This clonotype was detected many times. The genes are TRBV12-3 or TRBV12-4 and TRBJ2-2; unclear D gene. The V and J ends lost 7 bases and 3 bases respectively, with 9 bases between them. The CDR3 sequence is 13 residues long. Here the CDR3 reads CASTPQDTGELFF. CDR3 in DNA: TGTGCCAGCACCCCGCAGGACACCGGGGAGCTGTTTTTT.

This clonotype was recorded many times. The rearrangement links TRBV12-3 or TRBV12-4 to TRBJ2-3; 7 bases fit TRBD1. This CDR3 spans 15 amino acids. After removal of 6 bases from V and 0 bases from J, the junction contained 6 bases not matched to a gene. The CDR3 DNA sequence: TGTGCCAGCAGCCCGGGACAGTCTAGCACAGATACGCAGTATTTT. Translating gives CASSPGQSSTDTQYF.

V gene TRBV29-1 combines with J gene TRBJ2-7, with TRBD1 matching over 8 bases. The CDR3 is 12 amino acids. V shed 6 bases and J 2 bases; nucleotides not matched to a gene: 3. CDR1 and CDR2 (germline): SQVTM, ANQGSEA. CDR3 bases: TGCAGCGTAAAACAGGGGGCCTACGAGCAGTACTTC. It translates to CSVKQGAYEQYF.

This clonotype has a count of ten or more. This chain connects TRBV20-1 to TRBJ1-1; 7 bases fit TRBD1. Germline V lookup: CDR1 DFQATT, CDR2 SNEGSKA (reference sequence). The CDR3 is 14 residues long. J was trimmed by 1 base and V by 5 bases; bases with no gene match: 7. CDR3 nucleotide sequence: TGCAGTGCTGACGGACAGGAAGAGAACACTGAAGCTTTCTTT. It codes for CSADGQEENTEAFF.